Here is one T cell receptor beta chain with its context. Its antigen remains unidentified. The sample belongs to a study of memory CD4+ T cells and cytomegalovirus serostatus. Study-wide results and limits: CD4+ memory repertoires contained 67 of 164 reported CMV TCRbeta sequences.

Sequencing used immunoSEQ multiplex PCR; TCRdb keeps in-frame clones, though not all of them. The data show roughly 50,000 clones, more than 70% seen once. CDR1 and CDR2 from the germline V gene are LNHDA and SQIVND (reference sequence). The CDR3 totals 15 residues. With V trimmed by 6 bases and J by 8 bases, 6 bases remained unmatched. The sort gate was single viable CD3+CD4+CD8-CD45RO+ cells for memory CD4+ T cells. After thawing, CD4+ T cells were positively selected. V and J are TRBV19 and TRBJ2-1, with 14 bases fitting TRBD2. The sample was memory CD4+ T cells from blood. The source is an adult in good health and CMV-seronegative. Some clones in this sample may be carry-over from other donors' samples. In nucleotides, the CDR3 is TGTGCCAGTAGCAAGGGACTAGCGGGAGTAGATGAGCAGTTCTTC. Residues: CASSKGLAGVDEQFF.